This T cell receptor beta chain was recovered during a study of control samples from healthy donors and cancer patients. Data came from immunoSEQ multiplex PCR; TCRdb stores just in-frame clones and leaves some out. The data show approximately 100,000 clones, around 88% seen once. Per germline, CDR1 SGHKS and CDR2 YYEKEE (reference sequence). Trimming left V 3 bases short and J 1 base short, with 9 bases between. The CDR3 is 14 amino acids. The specimen sequenced was blood. The TCR comes from a young man in good health. The rearrangement joins TRBV5-5 to TRBJ2-3, with a weak D call TRBD1 (6 bases). For the CDR3, the DNA is TGTGCCAGCAGCTCCCGGACAGGCACAGATACGCAGTATTTT. Its translation: CASSSRTGTDTQYF.